This T cell receptor (beta chain) is from a study of OX40 agonist ivuxolimab in advanced cancers. Study background: Partial responses were seen in three patients, one with hepatocellular carcinoma and two with cutaneous melanoma.

CDR1 and CDR2 (germline): MNHEY, SMNVEV (reference sequence). The CDR3 loop spans 22 amino acids. Trimming shortened V by 3 bases and J by 2 bases, and 33 bases separated the two germline ends. Peripheral blood came from all dose cohorts at three timepoints. TCRdb's table, derived via immunoSEQ multiplex PCR, lists solely in-frame clones and lacks some. The sample records about 81,000 clones, 85% to 90% being singletons. Findings of the study overall: Low clonal expansion, among the lowest seen, marked partial responders at 0.1-3.0 mg/kg.

As to this clone: Its antigen is still unknown.

The sequence derives from an adult with an advanced solid tumor such as melanoma, head and neck, liver or kidney cancer. The sequences come from CD4+ or CD8+ T cells sorted from blood, collected in a trial of the OX40 agonist ivuxolimab. The chain combines TRBV27 with TRBJ2-3; D possibly corresponds to TRBD2 (7 bases). The DNA of the CDR3 is TGTGCCAGCAGTTTGCCACCTGGTAAGTGGGGGGGCCTTTTTGGACACACAGATACGCAGTATTTT. Translating it yields CASSLPPGKWGGLFGHTDTQYF.